A single TCR beta chain is shown here with its context. This record belongs to a study of blood T cell repertoires in COVID-19. Germline V gene data show CDR1 as SGHTA and CDR2 as FQGNSA. The CDR3 consists of 15 residues. Deletions cut 5 bases from V and 4 bases from J, with 17 bases between. Sequencing was performed with immunoSEQ multiplex PCR; in TCRdb, only in-frame clones are kept and a portion is missing. This sample has about 430,000 clones, with about 88% found just once. The source of this sequence is a young woman who had been exposed to COVID-19. Sequencing used PBMCs or T cells enriched from blood (not recorded which). The chain links TRBV7-2 to TRBJ1-1; D might be TRBD1 (6 bases). This CDR3 reads CASSPKSPGVTEAFF. In DNA, the CDR3 is TGTGCCAGCAGCCCGAAGTCCCCAGGGGTCACTGAAGCTTTCTTT.